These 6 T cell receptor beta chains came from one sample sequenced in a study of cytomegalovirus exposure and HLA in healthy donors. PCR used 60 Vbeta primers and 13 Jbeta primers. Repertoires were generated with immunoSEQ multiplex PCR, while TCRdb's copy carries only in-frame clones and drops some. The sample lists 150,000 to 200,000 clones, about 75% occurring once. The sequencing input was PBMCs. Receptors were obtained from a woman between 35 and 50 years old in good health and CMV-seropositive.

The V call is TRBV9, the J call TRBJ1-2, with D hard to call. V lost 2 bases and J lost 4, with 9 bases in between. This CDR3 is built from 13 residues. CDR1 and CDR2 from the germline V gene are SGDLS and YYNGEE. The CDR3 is CASSVGESYGYTF. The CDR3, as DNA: TGTGCCAGCAGCGTTGGAGAGAGCTATGGCTACACCTTC.

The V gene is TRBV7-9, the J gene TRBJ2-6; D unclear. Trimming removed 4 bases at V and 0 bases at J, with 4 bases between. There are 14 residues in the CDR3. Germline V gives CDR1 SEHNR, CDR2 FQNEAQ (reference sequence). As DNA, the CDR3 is TGTGCCAGCAGCTCAAACTCTGGGGCCAACGTCCTGACTTTC. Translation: CASSSNSGANVLTF.

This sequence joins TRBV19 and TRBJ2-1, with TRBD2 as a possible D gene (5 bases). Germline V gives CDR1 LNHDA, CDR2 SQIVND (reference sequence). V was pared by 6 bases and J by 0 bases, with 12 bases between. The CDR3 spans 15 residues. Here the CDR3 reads CASSPTRSSYNEQFF. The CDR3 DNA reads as TGTGCCAGTAGCCCAACTAGGAGCTCCTACAATGAGCAGTTCTTC.

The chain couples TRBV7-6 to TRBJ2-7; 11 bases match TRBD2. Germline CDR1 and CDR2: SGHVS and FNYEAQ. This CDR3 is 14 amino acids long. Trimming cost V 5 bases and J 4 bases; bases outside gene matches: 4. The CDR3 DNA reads TGTGCCAGCAGCCCTAGCGGGAGGTCGTACGAGCAGTACTTC. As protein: CASSPSGRSYEQYF.

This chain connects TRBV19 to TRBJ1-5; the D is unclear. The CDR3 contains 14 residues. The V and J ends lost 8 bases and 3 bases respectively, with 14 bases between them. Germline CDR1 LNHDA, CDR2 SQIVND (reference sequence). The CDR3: CASEVGPSNQPQHF. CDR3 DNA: TGTGCCAGTGAGGTGGGTCCTTCCAATCAGCCCCAGCATTTT.

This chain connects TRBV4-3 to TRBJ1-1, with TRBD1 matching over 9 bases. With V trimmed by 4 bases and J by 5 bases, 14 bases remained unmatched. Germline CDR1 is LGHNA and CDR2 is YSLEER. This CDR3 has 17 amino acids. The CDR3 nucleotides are TGCGCCAGCAGCCGGAGACCGGGACAGGGAGTAATTACTGAAGCTTTCTTT. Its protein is CASSRRPGQGVITEAFF.